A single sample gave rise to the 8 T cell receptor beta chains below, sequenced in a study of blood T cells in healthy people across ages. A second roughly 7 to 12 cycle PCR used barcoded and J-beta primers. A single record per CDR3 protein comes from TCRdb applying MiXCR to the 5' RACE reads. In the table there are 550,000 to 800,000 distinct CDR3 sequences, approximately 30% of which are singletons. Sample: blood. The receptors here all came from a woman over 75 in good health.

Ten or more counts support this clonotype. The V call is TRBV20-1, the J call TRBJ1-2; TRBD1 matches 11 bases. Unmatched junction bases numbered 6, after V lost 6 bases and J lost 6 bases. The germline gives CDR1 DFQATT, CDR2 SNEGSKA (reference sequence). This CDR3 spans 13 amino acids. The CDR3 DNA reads TGCAGTGCGCCCACGGGACAGGGGGATGGCTACACCTTC. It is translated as CSAPTGQGDGYTF.

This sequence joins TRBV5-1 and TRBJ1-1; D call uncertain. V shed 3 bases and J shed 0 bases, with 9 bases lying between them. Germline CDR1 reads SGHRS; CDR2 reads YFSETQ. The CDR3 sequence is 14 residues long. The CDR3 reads CASSSDLMNTEAFF. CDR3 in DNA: TGCGCCAGCAGCTCCGACTTGATGAACACTGAAGCTTTCTTT.

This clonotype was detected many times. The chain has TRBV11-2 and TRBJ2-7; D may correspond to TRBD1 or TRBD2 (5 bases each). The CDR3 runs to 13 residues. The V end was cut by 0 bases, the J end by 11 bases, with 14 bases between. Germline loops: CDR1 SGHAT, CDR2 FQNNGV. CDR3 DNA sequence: TGTGCCAGCAGCTTAGATCGAAGGGACCACGAGTACTTC. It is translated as CASSLDRRDHEYF. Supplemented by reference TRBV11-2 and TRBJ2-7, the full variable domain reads EAGVAQSPRYKIIEKRQSVAFWCNPISGHATLYWYQQILGQGPKLLIQFQNNGVVDDSQLPKDRFSAERLKGVDSTLKIQPAKLEDSAVYLCASSLDRRDHEYFGPGTRLTVT.

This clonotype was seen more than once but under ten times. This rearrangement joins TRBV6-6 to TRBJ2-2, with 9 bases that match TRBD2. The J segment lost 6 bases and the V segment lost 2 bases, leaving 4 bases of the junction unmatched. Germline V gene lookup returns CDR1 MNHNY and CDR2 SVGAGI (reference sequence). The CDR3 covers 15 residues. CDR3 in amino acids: CASSYGGGASGELFF. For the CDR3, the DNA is TGTGCCAGCAGTTACGGCGGGGGGGCCTCCGGGGAGCTGTTTTTT.

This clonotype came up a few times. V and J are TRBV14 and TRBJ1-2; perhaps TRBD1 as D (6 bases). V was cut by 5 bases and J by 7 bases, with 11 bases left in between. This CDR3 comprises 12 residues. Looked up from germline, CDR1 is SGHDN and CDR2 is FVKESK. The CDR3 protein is CASSAYRAGYTF. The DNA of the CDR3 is TGTGCCAGCAGCGCCTACAGGGCTGGCTACACCTTC.

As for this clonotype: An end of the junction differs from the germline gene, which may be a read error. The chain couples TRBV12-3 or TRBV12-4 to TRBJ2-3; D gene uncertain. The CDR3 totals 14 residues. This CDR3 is CASRPRVRSDAQYF. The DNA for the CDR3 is TGTGCCAGCAGGCCCAGAGTGAGATCAGATGCGCAGTATTTT.

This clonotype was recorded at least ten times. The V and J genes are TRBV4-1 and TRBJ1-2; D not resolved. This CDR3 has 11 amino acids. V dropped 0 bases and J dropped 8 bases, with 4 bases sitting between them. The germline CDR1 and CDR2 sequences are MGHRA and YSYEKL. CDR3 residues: CASSQDKGYTF. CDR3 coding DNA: TGCGCCAGCAGCCAAGATAAAGGCTACACCTTC.

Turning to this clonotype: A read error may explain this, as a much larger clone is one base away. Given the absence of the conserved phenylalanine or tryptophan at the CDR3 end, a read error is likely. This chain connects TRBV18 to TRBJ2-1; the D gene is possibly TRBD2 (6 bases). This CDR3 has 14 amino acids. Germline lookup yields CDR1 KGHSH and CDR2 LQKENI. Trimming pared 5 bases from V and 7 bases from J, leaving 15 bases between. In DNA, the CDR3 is TGTGCCAGCTCAAGGGACTCTAGCAGGAATGAGCAGTTCTGC. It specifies CASSRDSSRNEQFC.